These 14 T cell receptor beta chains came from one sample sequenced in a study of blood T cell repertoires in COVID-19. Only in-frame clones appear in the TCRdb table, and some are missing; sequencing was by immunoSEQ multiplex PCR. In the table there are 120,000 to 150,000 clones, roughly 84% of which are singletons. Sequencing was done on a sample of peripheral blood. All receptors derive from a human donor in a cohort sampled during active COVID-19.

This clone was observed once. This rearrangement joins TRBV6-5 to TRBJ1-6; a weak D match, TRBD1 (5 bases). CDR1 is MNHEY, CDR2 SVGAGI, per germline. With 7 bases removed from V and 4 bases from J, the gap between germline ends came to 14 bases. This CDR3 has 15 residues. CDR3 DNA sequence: TGTGCCAGCATAAGGGGCGGAGATTATAATTCACCCCTCCACTTT. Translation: CASIRGGDYNSPLHF.

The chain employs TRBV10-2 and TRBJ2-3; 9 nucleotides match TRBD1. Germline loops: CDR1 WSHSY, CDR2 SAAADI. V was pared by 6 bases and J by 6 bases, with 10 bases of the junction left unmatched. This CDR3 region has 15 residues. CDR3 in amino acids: CASRPPGQGSDTQYF. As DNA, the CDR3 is TGCGCCAGCAGACCACCGGGACAGGGTTCCGATACGCAGTATTTT.

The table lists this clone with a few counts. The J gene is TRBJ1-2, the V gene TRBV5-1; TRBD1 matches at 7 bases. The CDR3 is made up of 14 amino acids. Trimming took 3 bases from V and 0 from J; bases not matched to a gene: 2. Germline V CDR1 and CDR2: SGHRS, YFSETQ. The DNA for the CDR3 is TGCGCCAGCAGCTGGACAGGCGCTAACTATGGCTACACCTTC. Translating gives CASSWTGANYGYTF. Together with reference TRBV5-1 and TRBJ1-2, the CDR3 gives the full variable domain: KAGVTQTPRYLIKTRGQQVTLSCSPISGHRSVSWYQQTPGQGLQFLFEYFSETQRNKGNFPGRFSGRQFSNSRSEMNVSTLELGDSALYLCASSWTGANYGYTFGSGTRLTVV.

CDR3 in amino acids: CASSQARDSYNEQFF. In nucleotides, the CDR3 is TGCGCCAGCAGCCAAGCCCGGGACAGTTACAATGAGCAGTTCTTC. V is TRBV4-1 and J is TRBJ2-1, with 7 nucleotides matching TRBD1. Losses at the gene ends were 1 base for V and 4 bases for J; bases not matched to a gene: 4. This CDR3 comprises 15 residues. Germline V gives CDR1 MGHRA, CDR2 YSYEKL.

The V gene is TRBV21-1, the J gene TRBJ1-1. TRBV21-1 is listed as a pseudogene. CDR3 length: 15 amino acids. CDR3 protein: CASSKALTCFFKAFF. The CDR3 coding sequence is TGTGCCAGCAGCAAAGCGCTAACCTGCTTTTTCAAAGCTTTCTTT.

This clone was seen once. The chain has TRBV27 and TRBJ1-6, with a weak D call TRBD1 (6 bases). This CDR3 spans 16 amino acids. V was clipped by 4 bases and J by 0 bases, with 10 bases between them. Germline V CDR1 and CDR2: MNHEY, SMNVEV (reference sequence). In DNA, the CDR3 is TGTGCCAGCAGTTCGCTGGACAGCTCCTATAATTCACCCCTCCACTTT. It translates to CASSSLDSSYNSPLHF.

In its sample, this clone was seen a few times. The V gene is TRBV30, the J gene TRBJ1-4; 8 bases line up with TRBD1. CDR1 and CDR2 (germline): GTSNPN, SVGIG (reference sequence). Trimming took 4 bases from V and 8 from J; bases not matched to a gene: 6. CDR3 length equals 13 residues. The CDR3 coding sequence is TGTGCCTGGACACGGACAGGGCGGGAAAAACTGTTTTTT. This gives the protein CAWTRTGREKLFF. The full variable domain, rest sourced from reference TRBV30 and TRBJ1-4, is SQTIHQWPATLVQPVGSPLSLECTVEGTSNPNLYWYRQAAGRGLQLLFYSVGIGQISSEVPQNLSASRPQDRQFILSSKKLLLSDSGFYLCAWTRTGREKLFFGSGTQLSVL.

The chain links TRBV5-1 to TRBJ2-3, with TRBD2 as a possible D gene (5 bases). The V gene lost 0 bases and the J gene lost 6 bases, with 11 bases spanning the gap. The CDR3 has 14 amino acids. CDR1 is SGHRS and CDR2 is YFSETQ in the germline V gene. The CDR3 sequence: CASSLDLPGDTQYF. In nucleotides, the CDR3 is TGCGCCAGCAGCTTGGACCTCCCGGGGGATACGCAGTATTTT.

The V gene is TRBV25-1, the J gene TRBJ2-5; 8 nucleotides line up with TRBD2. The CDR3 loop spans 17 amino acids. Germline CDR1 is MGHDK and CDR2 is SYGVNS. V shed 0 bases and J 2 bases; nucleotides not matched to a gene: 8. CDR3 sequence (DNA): TGTGCCAGCAGTGAATATAGGGTTGGCGGGGGGCAAGAGACCCAGTACTTC. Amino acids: CASSEYRVGGGQETQYF. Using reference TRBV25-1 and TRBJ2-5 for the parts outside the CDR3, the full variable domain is EADIYQTPRYLVIGTGKKITLECSQTMGHDKMYWYQQDPGMELHLIHYSYGVNSTEKGDLSSESTVSRIRTEHFPLTLESARPSHTSQYLCASSEYRVGGGQETQYFGPGTRLLVL.

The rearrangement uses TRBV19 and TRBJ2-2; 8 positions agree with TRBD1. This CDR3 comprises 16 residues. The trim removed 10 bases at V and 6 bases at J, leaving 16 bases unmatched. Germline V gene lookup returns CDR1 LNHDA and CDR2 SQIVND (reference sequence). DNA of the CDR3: TGTGCCACCAAGACAGGGGCGGAGGTCCCCGCCGGGGAGCTGTTTTTT. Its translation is CATKTGAEVPAGELFF.

In nucleotides, the CDR3 is TGTGCCAGCTCACGCGCGACAGACCAGGGCACTGAAGCTTTCTTT. Its translation is CASSRATDQGTEAFF. The V gene is TRBV18, the J gene TRBJ1-1, with a possible D match to TRBD1 (5 bases). The CDR3 has 15 amino acids. From germline, CDR1 is KGHSH and CDR2 LQKENI. V dropped 4 bases and J dropped 4 bases, with 16 bases sitting between them.

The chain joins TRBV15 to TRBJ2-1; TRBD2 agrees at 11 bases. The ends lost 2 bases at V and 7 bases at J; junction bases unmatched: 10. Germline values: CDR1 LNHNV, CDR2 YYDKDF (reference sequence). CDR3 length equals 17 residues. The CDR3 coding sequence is TGTGCCACCAGCAGACTGCCATCCGGGACTAGCGGTAATGAGCAGTTCTTC. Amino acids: CATSRLPSGTSGNEQFF.

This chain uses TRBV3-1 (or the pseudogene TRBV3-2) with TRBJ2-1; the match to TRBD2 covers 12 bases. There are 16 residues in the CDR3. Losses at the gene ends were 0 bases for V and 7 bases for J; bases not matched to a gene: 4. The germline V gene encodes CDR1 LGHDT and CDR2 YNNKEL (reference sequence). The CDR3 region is CASSQESSGRGNEQFF. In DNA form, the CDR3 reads TGTGCCAGCAGCCAAGAATCTAGCGGGAGGGGGAATGAGCAGTTCTTC.

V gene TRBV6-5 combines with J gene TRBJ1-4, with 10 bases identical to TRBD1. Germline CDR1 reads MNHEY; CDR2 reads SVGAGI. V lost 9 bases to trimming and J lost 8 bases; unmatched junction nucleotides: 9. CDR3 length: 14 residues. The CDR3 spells CASTDGTGEEKLFF. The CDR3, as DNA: TGTGCCAGTACTGACGGGACAGGGGAAGAAAAACTGTTTTTT.